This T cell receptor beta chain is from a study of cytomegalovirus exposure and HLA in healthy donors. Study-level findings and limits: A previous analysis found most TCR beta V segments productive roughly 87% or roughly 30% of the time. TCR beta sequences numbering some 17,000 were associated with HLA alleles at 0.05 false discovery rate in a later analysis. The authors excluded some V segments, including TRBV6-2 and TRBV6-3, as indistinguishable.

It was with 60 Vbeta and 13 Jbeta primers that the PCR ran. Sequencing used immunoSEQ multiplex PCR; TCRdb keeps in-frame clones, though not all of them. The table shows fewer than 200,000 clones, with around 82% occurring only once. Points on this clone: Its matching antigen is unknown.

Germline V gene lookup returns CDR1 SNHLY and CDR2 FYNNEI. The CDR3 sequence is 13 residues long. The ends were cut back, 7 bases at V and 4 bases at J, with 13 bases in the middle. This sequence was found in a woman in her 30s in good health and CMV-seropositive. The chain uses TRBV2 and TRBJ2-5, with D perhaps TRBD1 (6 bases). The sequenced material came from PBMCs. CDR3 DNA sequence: TGTGCCAGCATTCCGGGACATGGAGAGACCCAGTACTTC. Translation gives CASIPGHGETQYF.